A selection of T cell receptor beta chains follows, all from one sample in a study of blood T cell repertoires in COVID-19. Clones were sequenced by immunoSEQ multiplex PCR, and TCRdb holds only the in-frame ones, with some missing. The sample has around 460,000 clones, roughly 90% seen once. Sequences were obtained from peripheral blood. These receptors originate from a young man with COVID-19, enrolled during active disease. CDR3s include the opening cysteine and the closing phenylalanine or tryptophan. The D gene is left open where the match is weak.

V gene	D gene	J gene	CDR3 protein	CDR3 DNA
TRBV6-5	-	TRBJ1-5	CASSYRQGSNQPQHF	TGTGCCAGCAGTTACAGGCAGGGTAGCAATCAGCCCCAGCATTTT
TRBV6-5	TRBD1	TRBJ1-3	CASVRDRGNTIYF	TGTGCCAGCGTACGGGACAGGGGTAACACCATATATTTT
TRBV9	-	TRBJ2-1	CASSSPDMEQFF	TGTGCCAGCAGCTCCCCGGACATGGAGCAGTTCTTC
TRBV5-1	TRBD2	TRBJ2-3	CASSLSGGKTDTQYF	TGCGCCAGCAGCTTGAGCGGGGGAAAGACAGATACGCAGTATTTT
TRBV11-2	-	TRBJ2-7	CASSFGSGSYEQYF	TGTGCCAGCAGCTTTGGCAGCGGGTCCTACGAGCAGTACTTC
TRBV7-8	-	TRBJ2-1	CASSDLAIPYNEQFF	TGTGCCAGCAGCGATCTAGCGATCCCCTACAATGAGCAGTTCTTC
TRBV19	-	TRBJ1-1	CASRTGGTEAFF	TGTGCCAGTCGTACAGGAGGAACTGAAGCTTTCTTT
TRBV7-9	-	TRBJ1-2	CASSLGQVHGYTF	TGTGCCAGCAGCTTAGGGCAAGTGCATGGCTACACCTTC
TRBV7-9	-	TRBJ2-1	CASRPGIFNEQFF	TGTGCCAGCAGGCCCGGTATTTTCAATGAGCAGTTCTTC
TRBV19	TRBD1	TRBJ1-2	CASWGQGGYGYTF	TGTGCCAGTTGGGGACAGGGGGGGTATGGCTACACCTTC
TRBV7-6	TRBD2	TRBJ2-1	CASSHSGGDYNEQFF	TGTGCCAGCAGCCATAGCGGGGGGGACTACAATGAGCAGTTCTTC
TRBV7-2	-	TRBJ1-5	CASSSGRGGNQPQHF	TGTGCCAGCAGCTCAGGACGGGGGGGGAATCAGCCCCAGCATTTT
TRBV18	TRBD1	TRBJ2-5	CASSSRQGDVETQYF	TGTGCCAGCTCATCCAGACAGGGAGATGTAGAGACCCAGTACTTC
TRBV27	-	TRBJ2-5	CASSQTGNLEETQYF	TGTGCCAGCAGTCAAACAGGGAACTTGGAAGAGACCCAGTACTTC
TRBV6-5	-	TRBJ2-1	CASSPLPTGNEQFF	TGTGCCAGCAGCCCGCTACCAACAGGGAATGAGCAGTTCTTC
TRBV7-9	-	TRBJ2-1	CASSTTDRNYNEQFF	TGTGCCAGCAGCACCACAGATCGAAACTACAATGAGCAGTTCTTC
TRBV13	TRBD2	TRBJ2-1	CASSPLAAPNEQFF	TGTGCCAGCAGCCCCCTAGCGGCTCCCAATGAGCAGTTCTTC
TRBV12-3/TRBV12-4	-	TRBJ2-3	CASSLEARDTQYF	TGTGCCAGCAGTTTAGAGGCTAGAGATACGCAGTATTTT
TRBV28	TRBD1	TRBJ1-1	CASSFHHRGRNTEAFF	TGTGCCAGCAGTTTCCACCACAGGGGAAGGAACACTGAAGCTTTCTTT
TRBV19	-	TRBJ1-5	CASTEDPNQPQHF	TGTGCCAGTACGGAGGACCCCAATCAGCCCCAGCATTTT